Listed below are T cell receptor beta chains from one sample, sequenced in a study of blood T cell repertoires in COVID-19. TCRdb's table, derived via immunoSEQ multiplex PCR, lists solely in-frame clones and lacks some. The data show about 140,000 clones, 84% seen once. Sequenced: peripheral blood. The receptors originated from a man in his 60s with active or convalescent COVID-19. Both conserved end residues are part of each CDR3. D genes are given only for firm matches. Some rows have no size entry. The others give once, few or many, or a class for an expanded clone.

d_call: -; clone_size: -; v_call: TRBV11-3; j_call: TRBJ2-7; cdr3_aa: CASSLGLEQYF; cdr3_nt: TGTGCCAGCAGCTTAGGTCTCGAGCAGTACTTC
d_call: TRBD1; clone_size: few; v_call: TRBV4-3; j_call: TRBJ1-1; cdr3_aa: CASSQEGGPGGANTEAFF; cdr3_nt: TGCGCCAGCAGCCAAGAAGGGGGCCCCGGGGGCGCGAATACTGAAGCTTTCTTT
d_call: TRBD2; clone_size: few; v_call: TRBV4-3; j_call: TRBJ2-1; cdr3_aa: CASSQESGKQFF; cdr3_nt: TGCGCCAGCAGCCAAGAAAGCGGGAAGCAGTTCTTC
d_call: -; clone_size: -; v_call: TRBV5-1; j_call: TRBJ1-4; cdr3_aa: CASSRKQVRNEKLFF; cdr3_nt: TGCGCCAGCAGCAGAAAACAGGTTCGTAATGAAAAACTGTTTTTT
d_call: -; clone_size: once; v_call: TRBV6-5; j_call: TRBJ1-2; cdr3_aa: CASKDQTVYGYTF; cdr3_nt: TGTGCCAGCAAAGATCAAACAGTTTATGGCTACACCTTC
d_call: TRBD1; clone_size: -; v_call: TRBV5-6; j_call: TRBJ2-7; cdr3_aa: CASSRDRVAAYEQYF; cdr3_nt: TGTGCCAGCAGCCGGGACAGGGTGGCCGCCTACGAGCAGTACTTC
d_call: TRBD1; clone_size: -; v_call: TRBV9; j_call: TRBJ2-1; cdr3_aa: CASSFRQGGTYNEQFF; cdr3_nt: TGTGCCAGCAGCTTCCGACAGGGGGGCACCTACAATGAGCAGTTCTTC
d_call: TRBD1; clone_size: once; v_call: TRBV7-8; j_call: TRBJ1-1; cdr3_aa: CASSQRDRGINTEAFF; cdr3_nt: TGTGCCAGCAGCCAACGGGACAGGGGTATAAACACTGAAGCTTTCTTT
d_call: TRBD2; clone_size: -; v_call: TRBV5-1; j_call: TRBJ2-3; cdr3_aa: CASGLADYTDTQYF; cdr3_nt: TGCGCCAGCGGACTAGCGGATTACACAGATACGCAGTATTTT
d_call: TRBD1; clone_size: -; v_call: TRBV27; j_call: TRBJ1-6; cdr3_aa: CASKSGQGNSPLHF; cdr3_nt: TGTGCCAGCAAATCTGGACAGGGGAACTCACCCCTCCACTTT
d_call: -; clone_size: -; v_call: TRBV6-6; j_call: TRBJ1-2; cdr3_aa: CASSRGDIYGYTF; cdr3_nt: TGTGCCAGCTCTCGAGGGGACATCTATGGCTACACCTTC
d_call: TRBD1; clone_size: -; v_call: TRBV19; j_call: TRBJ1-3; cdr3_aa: CASSWGQAPLYF; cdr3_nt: TGTGCCAGTAGTTGGGGACAGGCCCCCCTATATTTT
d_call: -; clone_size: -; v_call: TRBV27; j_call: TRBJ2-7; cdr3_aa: CASSEFGGELIYEQYF; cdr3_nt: TGTGCCAGCAGTGAGTTCGGGGGTGAACTTATCTACGAGCAGTACTTC
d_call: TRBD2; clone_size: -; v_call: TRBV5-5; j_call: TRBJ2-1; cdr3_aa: CASSLGLAGARNYNEQFF; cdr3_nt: TGTGCCAGCAGCTTGGGACTAGCGGGTGCAAGAAACTACAATGAGCAGTTCTTC
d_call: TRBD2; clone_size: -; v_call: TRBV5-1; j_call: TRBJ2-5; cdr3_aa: CASSKRLAGGLQTQYF; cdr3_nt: TGCGCCAGCAGCAAAAGACTAGCGGGGGGGCTTCAGACCCAGTACTTC
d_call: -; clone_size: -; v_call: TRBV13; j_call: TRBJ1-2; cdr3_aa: CASSLGRNYGYTF; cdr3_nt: TGTGCCAGCAGTTTAGGCAGGAACTATGGCTACACCTTC
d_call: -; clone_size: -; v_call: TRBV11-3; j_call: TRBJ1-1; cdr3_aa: CASSLGGRARTEAFF; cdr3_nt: TGTGCCAGCAGCTTAGGCGGCAGGGCGAGGACTGAAGCTTTCTTT
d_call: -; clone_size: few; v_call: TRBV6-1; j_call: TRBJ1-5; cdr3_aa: CASSETRVSDQPQHF; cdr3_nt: TGTGCCAGCAGTGAGACCAGGGTTTCCGATCAGCCCCAGCATTTT
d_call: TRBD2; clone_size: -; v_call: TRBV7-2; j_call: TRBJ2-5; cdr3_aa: CASSPLGLAETQYF; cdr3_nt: TGTGCCAGCAGCCCACTCGGACTAGCGGAGACCCAGTACTTC
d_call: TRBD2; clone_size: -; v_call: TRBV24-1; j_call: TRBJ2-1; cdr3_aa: CATSDLPRGDPGNNEQFF; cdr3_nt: TGTGCCACCAGTGACCTCCCACGGGGGGACCCGGGAAACAATGAGCAGTTCTTC
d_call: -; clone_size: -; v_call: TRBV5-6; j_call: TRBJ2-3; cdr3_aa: CASSLIATDTQYF; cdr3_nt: TGTGCCAGCAGCTTGATAGCCACAGATACGCAGTATTTT
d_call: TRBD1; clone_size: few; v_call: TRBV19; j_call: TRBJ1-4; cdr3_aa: CASTSGGPGYEKLFF; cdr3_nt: TGTGCCAGTACTTCAGGGGGCCCGGGGTATGAAAAACTGTTTTTT
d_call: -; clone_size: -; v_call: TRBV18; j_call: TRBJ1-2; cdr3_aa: CASHRKDTVLYGYTF; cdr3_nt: TGTGCCAGCCACAGGAAAGATACAGTACTCTATGGCTACACCTTC
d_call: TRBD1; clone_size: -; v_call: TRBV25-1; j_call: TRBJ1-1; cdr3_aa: CASRTGGTEAFF; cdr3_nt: TGTGCCAGCAGGACAGGGGGCACTGAAGCTTTCTTT
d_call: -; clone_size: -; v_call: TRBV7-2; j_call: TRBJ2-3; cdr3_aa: CASSLTSGNTDTQYF; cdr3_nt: TGTGCCAGCAGCTTAACGTCCGGGAACACAGATACGCAGTATTTT